This T cell receptor beta chain was recorded in a study of a mutant IDH1 vaccine in newly diagnosed glioma. Study as a whole: Most had both radiotherapy and temozolomide beforehand; others had only one. Visit V13 took place at week 47, and visit V12 happened at week 35.

Worth noting for this clone: Its antigen is not identified.

Assay used: immunoSEQ multiplex PCR; TCRdb lists only in-frame clones, some missing. The sample has about 54,000 clones, roughly four fifths seen once. Time point reported: week 47, end of study. Doses consisted of 300 ug of mutant IDH1 20-mer peptide each, paired with topical imiquimod. All eight of the vaccinations patients received fell in weeks 1, 3, 5, 7, 11, 15, 19 and 23. Astrocytomas found in donors were new, WHO grade 3 or 4, IDH1-mutant and ATRX-lost. The receptor was isolated from a woman aged 45-65 years with glioma. Source: PBMCs, taken from a glioma patient whose treatment included an IDH1 peptide vaccine.

The CDR3: CASSFGQDHTGELFF. CDR3 nucleotide sequence: TGCGCCAGCAGCTTTGGGCAGGACCACACCGGGGAGCTGTTTTTT. This sequence joins TRBV5-1 and TRBJ2-2, with no clear D. This CDR3 has 15 amino acids. With 2 bases removed from V and 3 bases from J, the gap between germline ends came to 11 bases. Germline V lookup: CDR1 SGHRS, CDR2 YFSETQ. The full variable domain, rest sourced from reference TRBV5-1 and TRBJ2-2, is KAGVTQTPRYLIKTRGQQVTLSCSPISGHRSVSWYQQTPGQGLQFLFEYFSETQRNKGNFPGRFSGRQFSNSRSEMNVSTLELGDSALYLCASSFGQDHTGELFFGEGSRLTVL.